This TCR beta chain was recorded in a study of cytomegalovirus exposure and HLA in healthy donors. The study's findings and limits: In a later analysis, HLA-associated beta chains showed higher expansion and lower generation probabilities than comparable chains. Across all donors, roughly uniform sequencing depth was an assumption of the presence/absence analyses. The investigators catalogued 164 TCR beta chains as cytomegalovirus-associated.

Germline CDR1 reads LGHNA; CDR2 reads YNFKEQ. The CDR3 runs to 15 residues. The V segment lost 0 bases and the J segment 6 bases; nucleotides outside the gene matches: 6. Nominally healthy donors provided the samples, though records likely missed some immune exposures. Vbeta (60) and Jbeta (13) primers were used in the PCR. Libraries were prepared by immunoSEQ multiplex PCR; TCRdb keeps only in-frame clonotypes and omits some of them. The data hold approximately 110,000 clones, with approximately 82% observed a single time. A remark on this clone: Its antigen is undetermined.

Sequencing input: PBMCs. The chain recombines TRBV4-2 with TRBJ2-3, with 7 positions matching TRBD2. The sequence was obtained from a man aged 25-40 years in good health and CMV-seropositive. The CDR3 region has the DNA TGTGCCAGCAGCCAAGATGGGAGGGGATCCGATACGCAGTATTTT. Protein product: CASSQDGRGSDTQYF.